This T cell receptor (beta chain) was found in a study of blood T cells in healthy people across ages. Using a J-beta primer mix together with a sample-barcoded 5' primer, a second PCR was run for roughly 7 to 11 cycles. MiXCR was run by TCRdb on the 5' RACE reads, yielding one entry per CDR3 protein. Of 1.5 million to 2 million distinct CDR3 sequences listed, over 25% are singletons. CDR1 and CDR2 (germline): SQVTM, ANQGSEA. The CDR3 runs to 13 residues. J gave up 4 bases and V 4 bases, and 6 bases lay outside the gene matches. Total RNA extraction produced at least 5.5 micrograms (per sample) for the study. This clonotype has a count of ten or more.

Sequenced: blood. The sequence was collected from a woman aged 25 to 39 in good health. V gene TRBV29-1 combines with J gene TRBJ2-5, with TRBD1 identical over 7 bases. The CDR3, as DNA: TGCAGCGTTGTTCGACAGGGAACAGAGACCCAGTACTTC. Translated, it gives CSVVRQGTETQYF.